This is a list of T cell receptor beta chains from one sample in a study of control samples from healthy donors and cancer patients. Clones were read by immunoSEQ multiplex PCR, and TCRdb kept only the in-frame ones, dropping some. The sample yields about 120,000 clones, 70% to 90% seen once. The source material was blood. The receptors were gathered from a man aged 45-65 years in good health. Each CDR3 is given with its conserved first and last residue. A D gene is named only where the DNA matches it firmly. Part of the rows lack a size; the others show once, few, many or a class for expanded clones.

clone_size: -
j_call: TRBJ2-7
v_call: TRBV7-9
d_call: -
cdr3_aa: CASSLGTGKQYF
cdr3_nt: TGTGCCAGCAGCTTAGGCACGGGGAAGCAGTACTTC

clone_size: -
j_call: TRBJ2-1
v_call: TRBV6-5
d_call: TRBD2
cdr3_aa: CASSGGTQYNEQFF
cdr3_nt: TGTGCCAGCAGCGGGGGGACCCAGTACAATGAGCAGTTCTTC

clone_size: -
j_call: TRBJ1-2
v_call: TRBV4-3
d_call: -
cdr3_aa: CASSQDGETPYGYTF
cdr3_nt: TGCGCCAGCAGCCAAGATGGAGAGACCCCCTATGGCTACACCTTC

clone_size: -
j_call: TRBJ1-5
v_call: TRBV5-1
d_call: -
cdr3_aa: CASSVGGSNQPQHF
cdr3_nt: TGCGCCAGCAGCGTGGGGGGTAGCAATCAGCCCCAGCATTTT

clone_size: -
j_call: TRBJ2-7
v_call: TRBV29-1
d_call: -
cdr3_aa: CSVLHSEGAYEQYF
cdr3_nt: TGCAGCGTTCTCCACTCCGAGGGGGCCTACGAGCAGTACTTC

clone_size: few
j_call: TRBJ1-4
v_call: TRBV23-1
d_call: -
cdr3_aa: CASSPPLAGAVNEKLFF
cdr3_nt: TGCGCCAGCAGTCCTCCGCTCGCGGGGGCAGTTAATGAAAAACTGTTTTTT

clone_size: -
j_call: TRBJ2-6
v_call: TRBV6-5
d_call: -
cdr3_aa: CASSLDNSGANVLTF
cdr3_nt: TGTGCCAGCAGCTTGGACAATTCAGGGGCCAACGTCCTGACTTTC

clone_size: many
j_call: TRBJ2-3
v_call: TRBV27
d_call: -
cdr3_aa: CASSLLRASTDTQYF
cdr3_nt: TGTGCCAGCAGTTTATTACGGGCAAGCACAGATACGCAGTATTTT

clone_size: -
j_call: TRBJ2-7
v_call: TRBV4-1
d_call: TRBD2
cdr3_aa: CASSQEGPSGTYEQYF
cdr3_nt: TGCGCCAGCAGCCAAGAGGGGCCTAGCGGGACCTACGAGCAGTACTTC

clone_size: few
j_call: TRBJ1-1
v_call: TRBV18
d_call: TRBD1
cdr3_aa: CASSSTGGKGEAFF
cdr3_nt: TGTGCCAGCTCATCCACAGGGGGCAAGGGTGAAGCTTTCTTT

clone_size: -
j_call: TRBJ2-1
v_call: TRBV5-1
d_call: -
cdr3_aa: CASSFGSPDSSYNEQFF
cdr3_nt: TGCGCCAGCAGCTTCGGCAGCCCTGATAGCTCCTACAATGAGCAGTTCTTC

clone_size: once
j_call: TRBJ2-2
v_call: TRBV7-7
d_call: -
cdr3_aa: CACCERGGANTGELFF
cdr3_nt: TGTGCCTGCTGCGAGAGGGGGGGGGCAAACACCGGGGAGCTGTTTTTT

clone_size: once
j_call: TRBJ1-1
v_call: TRBV11-3
d_call: -
cdr3_aa: CASSFSRTMNTEAFF
cdr3_nt: TGTGCCAGCAGCTTCTCCAGGACGATGAACACTGAAGCTTTCTTT

clone_size: -
j_call: TRBJ2-3
v_call: TRBV24-1
d_call: -
cdr3_aa: CATSDSPSTDTQYF
cdr3_nt: TGTGCCACCAGTGACAGTCCTAGCACAGATACGCAGTATTTT

clone_size: -
j_call: TRBJ2-5
v_call: TRBV2
d_call: TRBD1
cdr3_aa: CASRGTGGETQYF
cdr3_nt: TGTGCCAGCAGGGGGACAGGGGGGGAGACCCAGTACTTC

clone_size: -
j_call: TRBJ2-7
v_call: TRBV10-3
d_call: -
cdr3_aa: CAISDLYEQYF
cdr3_nt: TGTGCCATCAGTGACTTGTACGAGCAGTACTTC

clone_size: -
j_call: TRBJ2-5
v_call: TRBV3-1/TRBV3-2
d_call: TRBD1
cdr3_aa: CASSHTGGETQYF
cdr3_nt: TGTGCCAGCAGCCATACAGGGGGAGAGACCCAGTACTTC

clone_size: -
j_call: TRBJ1-6
v_call: TRBV6-5
d_call: TRBD1
cdr3_aa: CASSRTGRHSPLHF
cdr3_nt: TGTGCCAGCAGCCGGACAGGGAGGCACTCACCCCTCCACTTT

clone_size: -
j_call: TRBJ2-6
v_call: TRBV19
d_call: TRBD1
cdr3_aa: CASSDSGQGAAGANVLTF
cdr3_nt: TGTGCCAGTAGTGATTCGGGACAGGGGGCTGCTGGGGCCAACGTCCTGACTTTC

clone_size: -
j_call: TRBJ1-5
v_call: TRBV3-1/TRBV3-2
d_call: -
cdr3_aa: CASSQEGRGNQPQHF
cdr3_nt: TGTGCCAGCAGCCAAGAGGGACGGGGCAATCAGCCCCAGCATTTT

clone_size: -
j_call: TRBJ2-7
v_call: TRBV7-4
d_call: -
cdr3_aa: CASSSTYEQYF
cdr3_nt: TGTGCCAGCAGCTCCACCTACGAGCAGTACTTC

clone_size: -
j_call: TRBJ1-5
v_call: TRBV12-3/TRBV12-4
d_call: -
cdr3_aa: CASSSQGPQHF
cdr3_nt: TGTGCCAGCAGTTCCCAGGGGCCCCAGCATTTT

clone_size: -
j_call: TRBJ2-1
v_call: TRBV5-4
d_call: TRBD2
cdr3_aa: CASSPGRSGTSPSYNEQFF
cdr3_nt: TGTGCCAGCAGCCCAGGCCGAAGCGGGACTTCCCCCTCCTACAATGAGCAGTTCTTC

clone_size: -
j_call: TRBJ1-1
v_call: TRBV6-5
d_call: -
cdr3_aa: CASRRFVTEAFF
cdr3_nt: TGTGCCAGCAGAAGGTTCGTCACTGAAGCTTTCTTT